This TCR beta chain was sequenced for a study of blood T cell repertoires in COVID-19. About the study: COVID-19 samples, acute and convalescent, were from the United States, Italy and Spain.

This table comes from immunoSEQ multiplex PCR, and its TCRdb copy is limited to in-frame clones, with some not included. Of about 110,000 clones in the sample, roughly 75% were seen once. This CDR3 region has 14 residues. V lost 5 bases and J 0 bases, leaving 11 bases between the germline ends. CDR1 is SQVTM and CDR2 is ANQGSEA in the germline V gene. The clonotype originates from a human donor in a cohort sampled during active or convalescent COVID-19. Sequencing input: peripheral blood. The V call is TRBV29-1, the J call TRBJ1-5; D not resolved. The CDR3 nucleotides are TGCAGCGTTAATTTATTAGATAGCAATCAGCCCCAGCATTTT. This translates into CSVNLLDSNQPQHF.